These T cell receptor beta chains were read from a single sample in a study of Ad26.COV2.S vaccination and SARS-CoV-2 variants. TCRdb's table, derived via immunoSEQ multiplex PCR, lists solely in-frame clones and lacks some. The sample holds hundreds of thousands of clones, approximately 90% seen once. The starting material was peripheral blood, obtained in a trial of Ad26.COV2.S vaccine versus placebo. The source is a person between 18 and 65 years old who received the Ad26.COV2.S COVID-19 vaccine or a placebo. Each CDR3 is given with its conserved first and last residue. D genes are given only for firm matches. Rows may omit the clone size; those that give it use once, few, many or a size class.

TRBJ2-1 once TRBV12-3/TRBV12-4 . TGTGCCAGCAGAAGCAGCCGCCGTGAGCAGTTCTTC CASRSSRREQFF
TRBJ1-1 . TRBV7-2 . TGTGCCAGCAGCTTAGGAATGAACACTGAAGCTTTCTTT CASSLGMNTEAFF
TRBJ2-7 . TRBV5-6 TRBD2 TGTGCCAGCAAATCTTATAACGGGGGGGTCTACGAGCAGTACTTC CASKSYNGGVYEQYF
TRBJ1-2 once TRBV28 . TGTGCCAGCAGTCCGCTTGGGCCAGACAGCGGCTACACCTTC CASSPLGPDSGYTF
TRBJ2-7 . TRBV29-1 . TGCAGCGTGGGAAGGGACAATCCCTACGAGCAGTACTTC CSVGRDNPYEQYF
TRBJ2-7 once TRBV5-1 . TGCGCCAGCAGCTTGGGTCTGACAGGACTAGTGGCGATTTACGAGCAGTACTTC CASSLGLTGLVAIYEQYF
TRBJ2-7 . TRBV2 TRBD2 TGTGCCAGTGATGATAGCGGGAGGGGCTACGAGCAGTACTTC CASDDSGRGYEQYF
TRBJ2-5 . TRBV6-5 . TGTGCCAGCAAGACAACAGAGGGCCGGGAGACCCAGTACTTC CASKTTEGRETQYF
TRBJ2-3 . TRBV11-2 TRBD2 TGTGCCAGCAGGACAAGCGGGAGGCTTGATACGCAGTATTTT CASRTSGRLDTQYF
TRBJ1-5 . TRBV5-6 TRBD1 TGTGCCAGCAGCATAGGGACAGCCTGGAATCAGCCCCAGCATTTT CASSIGTAWNQPQHF
TRBJ2-5 . TRBV3-1/TRBV3-2 . TGTGCCAGCAGCCTCGGATCGGCAAGTGGGACCCAGTACTTC CASSLGSASGTQYF
TRBJ2-7 . TRBV29-1 . TGCAGCGTTGAAGATAAAGGAGGTCCCGAGCAGTACTTC CSVEDKGGPEQYF
TRBJ2-7 . TRBV6-2/TRBV6-3 TRBD1 TGTGCCAGCAGTTACGATAAGGACAGGGGACCCGAGCAGTACTTC CASSYDKDRGPEQYF
TRBJ2-1 . TRBV7-9 TRBD2 TGTGCCAGCAGCTCTGCCAGACTAGCGGGACCTCAGGACAATGAGCAGTTCTTC CASSSARLAGPQDNEQFF
TRBJ2-5 . TRBV7-8 . TGTGCCAGCAGCTTTTTTTGGCAGGGGACTTTCCAAGAGACCCAGTACTTC CASSFFWQGTFQETQYF
TRBJ2-7 . TRBV7-2 . TGTGCCAGCAGCTTAAGCAGCGTTGGCTACGAGCAGTACTTC CASSLSSVGYEQYF
TRBJ2-5 . TRBV25-1 TRBD2 TGTGCCAGCAGTAGTATACTAGCGGGAGACCAAGAGACCCAGTACTTC CASSSILAGDQETQYF
TRBJ2-7 . TRBV5-1 TRBD2 TGCGCCAGCAGCTCAACTAGCGGGAGATACGAGCAGTACTTC CASSSTSGRYEQYF
TRBJ2-1 . TRBV7-9 . TGTGCCAGCAGCTTAGTTCCAAGCGAGGACTCCTACAATGAGCAGTTCTTC CASSLVPSEDSYNEQFF
TRBJ1-1 . TRBV29-1 . TGCAGCGTTGTAGGGGTCACTGAAGCTTTCTTT CSVVGVTEAFF
TRBJ1-4 . TRBV30 . TGTGCCTGGAGCCCTGGGTCGTACGAAAAACTGTTTTTT CAWSPGSYEKLFF
TRBJ1-2 . TRBV7-8 . TGTGCCAGCAGCCCCTTGGTGGGTGGCCTTTATGGCTACACCTTC CASSPLVGGLYGYTF
TRBJ2-7 . TRBV19 . TGTGCCAGTCGAGGACTGAGCTCCTACGAGCAGTACTTC CASRGLSSYEQYF
TRBJ1-5 few TRBV7-7 . TGTGCTAGCAGGCCCTCAGGGATCAGCAATCAGCCCCAGCATTTT CASRPSGISNQPQHF
TRBJ2-2 . TRBV7-2 . TGTGCCAGCAGCTTAGCAAGACACAGCCGTGGGCTGATGTTTTTT CASSLARHSRGLMFF
TRBJ1-6 . TRBV7-2 . TGTGCCAGCAGTCGGGGCAAAACGGGGACTTATAATTCACCCCTCCACTTT CASSRGKTGTYNSPLHF
TRBJ2-2 once TRBV12-3/TRBV12-4 . TGTGCCAGCAGGGTCGACAGCGGGGAGCTGTTTTTT CASRVDSGELFF
TRBJ2-1 few TRBV2 . TGTGCCAGCAAGGAGCTTGAGCAGTTCTTC CASKELEQFF
TRBJ2-5 . TRBV19 TRBD1 TGTGCCAGTAGTCCCCGGGACAGGGGAGGCGAGACCCAGTACTTC CASSPRDRGGETQYF
TRBJ2-7 . TRBV10-3 . TGTGCCATCAGTGGGGTGCGGGCCTACGAGCAGTACTTC CAISGVRAYEQYF
TRBJ1-2 . TRBV13 . TGTGCCAGCAGCTTAGGAGGGAACTCATTATACGGCTACACCTTC CASSLGGNSLYGYTF
TRBJ2-2 . TRBV7-3 TRBD1 TGTGCCAGCAGCTTAATAGGGACAGCCACCGGGGAGCTGTTTTTT CASSLIGTATGELFF
TRBJ2-4 . TRBV6-2/TRBV6-3 TRBD1 TGTGCCAGCAGTTCCCGGGACAGGGGAGGGTGGCTCGGAAACATTCAGTACTTC CASSSRDRGGWLGNIQYF
TRBJ1-1 . TRBV7-8 . TGTGCCAGCAGCTTACGAGGGATCACTGAAGCTTTCTTT CASSLRGITEAFF
TRBJ1-2 . TRBV28 TRBD1 TGTGCCAGCAGTCAGGGACAGGGTCGTAATTATGGCTACACCTTC CASSQGQGRNYGYTF
TRBJ2-1 . TRBV7-9 . TGTGCCAGCAGCCCGGGTGCGGCTGACAATGAGCAGTTCTTC CASSPGAADNEQFF
TRBJ1-5 . TRBV4-3 . TGCGCCAGCAGCCAAGATCTGGGGGTAGGCAATCAGCCCCAGCATTTT CASSQDLGVGNQPQHF
TRBJ1-1 . TRBV11-2 TRBD1 TGTGCCAGCAGCACGGGACAGGGTCAGACTGAAGCTTTCTTT CASSTGQGQTEAFF
TRBJ2-3 . TRBV30 . TGTGCCTGGAACATGGACCCCAGGGACGCAGATACGCAGTATTTT CAWNMDPRDADTQYF
TRBJ2-1 once TRBV6-2/TRBV6-3 TRBD2 TGTGCCAGCAGTTACTCTGGTAGCGGGAGCGACAATGAGCAGTTCTTC CASSYSGSGSDNEQFF
TRBJ2-7 . TRBV14 . TGTGCCAGCAGCCAAGCCCTTTTTTACGAGCAGTACTTC CASSQALFYEQYF
TRBJ2-7 . TRBV27 . TGTGCCAGCAGTTTAGGTGACAACATTTACGAGCAGTACTTC CASSLGDNIYEQYF
TRBJ2-1 few TRBV7-9 . TGTGCCAGCAGCTTAGGACAGACATACCTGGGGAATGAGCAGTTCTTC CASSLGQTYLGNEQFF
TRBJ2-7 . TRBV18 TRBD2 TGTGCCAGCTCACCAAGTCGGACTAGCGTAAATTACGAGCAGTACTTC CASSPSRTSVNYEQYF